The T cell receptor beta chain described here comes from a study of T cells after yellow fever vaccination. Study-wide points: It was a small share of clonotypes that appeared in both CD4 and CD8 compartments. Contaminating bulk clonotypes could be abundant in FACS-sorted repertoires.

MiXCR, run by TCRdb on the 5' RACE reads, gives a single entry per CDR3 protein. Of some 600,000 distinct CDR3 sequences in the sample, about a sixth were seen once. On this clonotype itself: Its matching antigen is unknown.

Trimming removed 3 bases at V and 4 bases at J, with 13 bases between. Germline V gives CDR1 DFQATT, CDR2 SNEGSKA (reference sequence). The CDR3 extends over 13 amino acids. The sequencing here drew on PBMCs, taken less than 6 days after the first yellow fever vaccination. The clonotype comes from a man younger than 35 who received the YFV17D yellow fever vaccine. V usage is TRBV20-1 and J usage is TRBJ2-7; D unresolved. Written as DNA, the CDR3 is TGCAGTGCTAGTCCCTGGGGTGGATACGAGCAGTACTTC. Its translation: CSASPWGGYEQYF.